This T cell receptor beta chain was sequenced in a study of cytomegalovirus exposure and HLA in healthy donors. General study points: When presence/absence was analysed, sequencing depth was taken to be roughly uniform across donors. The classifier was said to identify cytomegalovirus status with high specificity and sensitivity. CMV serostatus was the only recorded immune exposure for donors.

PCR employed 60 Vbeta and 13 Jbeta primers. Only in-frame clones appear in the TCRdb table, and some are missing; sequencing was by immunoSEQ multiplex PCR. Among about 170,000 clones listed, over 80% were seen once. To note about this clone: Its cognate antigen is unknown.

Germline values: CDR1 SGHNT, CDR2 YYREEE (reference sequence). The V end was cut by 0 bases, the J end by 5 bases, with 9 bases between. The CDR3 has 13 residues. This sequence originates from a woman aged 45-65 years in good health and CMV-seropositive. Sequenced input: PBMCs. The rearrangement joins TRBV5-4 to TRBJ2-7, with a possible D match to TRBD2 (5 bases). The CDR3 is CASSLGREDEQYF. Written as DNA, the CDR3 is TGTGCCAGCAGCTTGGGTCGGGAAGACGAGCAGTACTTC.